These T cell receptor beta chains were read from a single sample in a study of graft-versus-host responses after intestinal transplantation. Measured with immunoSEQ multiplex PCR; TCRdb has only the in-frame clones, and not every one. Of some 11,000 clones detected, nearly 95% appear once; the ten largest clones hold roughly 20%. Here the sequenced sample was PBMCs, taken around 110 days after intestinal transplant. The receptors originated from a human patient who received an intestinal transplant, so some T cells may come from the graft donor. CDR3s include the opening cysteine and the closing phenylalanine or tryptophan. A D gene is named only where the DNA matches it firmly. Clone sizes are given selectively: once, few, many, or a class where the clone is expanded.

.	TRBV15	TRBJ1-2	17	.	TGTGCCACCAGCAGAGATATACGGCAGGGTGGCCTCTATGGCTACACCTTC	CATSRDIRQGGLYGYTF
TRBD1	TRBV6-1	TRBJ2-1	14	.	TGTGCCACGACGCGGGACAGGGCGTACAATGAGCAGTTCTTC	CATTRDRAYNEQFF
TRBD2	TRBV27	TRBJ2-1	15	few	TGTGCCAGCAGTCTCCGACTAGCGGGAGGGCGTGAGGAGTTCTTC	CASSLRLAGGREEFF
.	TRBV9	TRBJ2-7	14	.	TGTGCCAGCAGCGTAGGTAGGGGAGCCTACGAGCAGTACTTC	CASSVGRGAYEQYF
TRBD2	TRBV12-5	TRBJ2-7	18	.	TGTGCTAGTGGCGAATCCGGGACTAGCGGACCTTCTCCCTACGAGCAGTACTTC	CASGESGTSGPSPYEQYF
.	TRBV27	TRBJ2-3	16	.	TGTGCCAGCAGTTCACTCTTTACGGGCCGCACAGATACGCAGTATTTT	CASSSLFTGRTDTQYF
.	TRBV20-1	TRBJ2-1	11	few	TGCAGTGCTAGGTGGATGAATGAGCAGTTCTTC	CSARWMNEQFF
TRBD1	TRBV7-8	TRBJ1-2	16	.	TGTGCCAGCAGCTTAGGAAACAGGGGGCCCGACTATGGCTACACCTTC	CASSLGNRGPDYGYTF
.	TRBV30	TRBJ2-7	14	.	TGTGCCTGGGGCTTCGACCCCGACTCCTACGAGCAGTACTTC	CAWGFDPDSYEQYF
.	TRBV9	TRBJ2-2	15	.	TGTGCCAGCAGCGCCGGGACCATAGGGACCGGGGAGCTGTTTTTT	CASSAGTIGTGELFF
TRBD1	TRBV19	TRBJ2-7	15	.	TGTGCCAGTAGCCATCAGGGGGCCGGGTCTCTCGAGCAGTACTTC	CASSHQGAGSLEQYF
.	TRBV29-1	TRBJ1-2	15	.	TGCAGCGTTGAAGATCGGGAGGGATTACTCTATGGCTACACCTTC	CSVEDREGLLYGYTF
.	TRBV6-6	TRBJ1-4	13	.	TGTGCCAGCAGTTACTCGGGGGGTGAAAAACTGTTTTTT	CASSYSGGEKLFF
.	TRBV27	TRBJ2-4	11	.	TGTGCCAGCAGTTTGGGACCCCATCAGTACTTC	CASSLGPHQYF
.	TRBV9	TRBJ2-1	15	.	TGTGCCAGCAGCGTAGGACAGAGTCCCTACAATGAGCAGTTCTTC	CASSVGQSPYNEQFF
TRBD1	TRBV28	TRBJ1-1	13	.	TGTGCCAGCAGTTTACAGGGGGCGCGGTTAGCTTTCTTT	CASSLQGARLAFF
.	TRBV19	TRBJ2-7	15	.	TGTGCCAGTAGTCCCAGCGGGTTCGAATACTACGAGCAGTACTTC	CASSPSGFEYYEQYF
.	TRBV5-4	TRBJ2-1	16	.	TGTGCCAGCAGCCCTGAGGTAGGGGGTTCCTACAATGAGCAGTTCTTC	CASSPEVGGSYNEQFF